This TCR beta chain comes out of a study of blood T cell repertoires in COVID-19. Study as a whole: Acute and convalescent COVID-19 samples came from the United States, Italy and Spain.

The method was immunoSEQ multiplex PCR; TCRdb's version includes in-frame clones alone and lacks a portion of them. The table includes over 300,000 clones, about 90% detected once. The V end was cut by 10 bases, the J end by 2 bases, with 20 bases between. Germline V gene sequence: CDR1 LNHDA, CDR2 SQIVND (reference sequence). The CDR3 sequence is 15 residues long. The receptor comes from a man younger than 35 who had recovered from COVID-19. The sample taken for sequencing was peripheral blood. The chain employs TRBV19 and TRBJ1-1; no firm D call. The DNA for the CDR3 is TGTGCCACCGTACTAGGAGGGCCCCTCAACACTGAAGCTTTCTTT. Protein sequence: CATVLGGPLNTEAFF.